These 30 T cell receptor beta chains came from one sample sequenced in a study of T cell changes during pregnancy in multiple sclerosis. Assay: immunoSEQ multiplex PCR; the TCRdb copy retains only in-frame clones and omits some. Of over 70,000 clones in the sample, less than 95% were seen once. This specimen consisted of peripheral blood, obtained in the first trimester of pregnancy. The receptors derive from a female donor in good health, enrolled as a control in a pregnancy study.

This clone has a single count. CDR3 protein: CASSSTSGAQYF. The CDR3 DNA follows: TGTGCCAGCAGTTCCACTAGCGGTGCGCAGTATTTT. The chain has TRBV6-5 and TRBJ2-3, with 8 bases identical to TRBD2. The CDR3 totals 12 residues. The V segment lost 4 bases and the J segment 10 bases; nucleotides outside the gene matches: 4. Germline V CDR1 and CDR2: MNHEY, SVGAGI.

The chain employs TRBV9 and TRBJ1-3, with D hard to call. The CDR3 extends over 15 amino acids. V lost 4 bases, J lost 3 bases, and 14 bases lay in between. Germline CDR1 reads SGDLS; CDR2 reads YYNGEE. The CDR3 loop is CASSPLGESGNTIYF. In DNA form, the CDR3 reads TGTGCCAGCAGCCCCCTCGGGGAGAGTGGAAACACCATATATTTT.

This chain uses TRBV5-4 with TRBJ2-7; D may be TRBD1 (6 bases). The CDR3 is made up of 14 amino acids. Germline V gives CDR1 SGHNT, CDR2 YYREEE (reference sequence). Trimming pared 7 bases from V and 6 bases from J, leaving 20 bases between. The CDR3 coding sequence is TGTGCCAGCCGCCCGGCGACAGGCTCTAGCGAGCAGTACTTC. Protein sequence: CASRPATGSSEQYF.

The V gene is TRBV2, the J gene TRBJ2-7; the D gene is possibly TRBD1 (6 bases). The CDR3 extends over 15 amino acids. Deletions cut 5 bases from V and 1 base from J, with 15 bases between. Looked up from germline, CDR1 is SNHLY and CDR2 is FYNNEI. The CDR3 loop reads CASSRTDRSSYEQYF. CDR3 sequence (DNA): TGTGCCAGCAGTAGAACTGACAGGAGTTCCTACGAGCAGTACTTC.

This chain links TRBV6-5 with TRBJ1-6; the match to TRBD1 covers 8 bases. J gave up 7 bases and V 7 bases, and 6 bases lay outside the gene matches. Germline V gene data show CDR1 as MNHEY and CDR2 as SVGAGI. The CDR3 has 14 amino acids. CDR3 protein: CASIGQGENSPLHF. In nucleotides, the CDR3 is TGTGCCAGCATTGGACAGGGAGAAAATTCACCCCTCCACTTT.

The chain combines TRBV27 with TRBJ2-3; D not certain. Germline CDR1 MNHEY, CDR2 SMNVEV (reference sequence). Trimming removed 6 bases from V and 2 bases from J, with 12 bases in between. The CDR3 consists of 14 residues. CDR3 residues: CASRTPGFTDTQYF. The CDR3 DNA is TGTGCCAGCAGGACTCCGGGTTTCACAGATACGCAGTATTTT.

V usage is TRBV21-1 and J usage is TRBJ1-5; whether TRBD1, the table's D call, matches the DNA was not checked. TRBV21-1 is assigned pseudogene status. This CDR3 has 17 amino acids. The CDR3 sequence: CASSTGTADYSNQPQHF. The CDR3 DNA reads as TGTGCCAGCAGCACAGGGACAGCTGATTATAGCAATCAGCCCCAGCATTTT.

The rearrangement joins TRBV6-1 to TRBJ1-2, with 7 bases that match TRBD1. After removal of 2 bases from V and 4 bases from J, the junction contained 4 bases not matched to a gene. Germline CDR1 and CDR2: MNHNS and SASEGT. The CDR3 extends over 14 amino acids. CDR3 loop: CASSELGTVYGYTF. In DNA form, the CDR3 reads TGTGCCAGCAGTGAATTGGGGACAGTCTATGGCTACACCTTC.

Concerning this clone: One junction end does not reproduce the germline sequence, and a read error may be involved. The J gene is TRBJ2-1, the V gene TRBV7-9; D remains unclear. Germline V lookup: CDR1 SEHNR, CDR2 FQNEAQ (reference sequence). CDR3 size: 8 residues. The CDR3 is CASSPRVF. The CDR3 region has the DNA TGTGCCAGCAGCCCCCGGGTCTTC.

This rearrangement joins TRBV6-6 to TRBJ2-2, with D possibly being TRBD1 (5 bases). There are 12 residues in the CDR3. Germline V lookup: CDR1 MNHNY, CDR2 SVGAGI (reference sequence). With 5 bases removed from V and 5 bases from J, the gap between germline ends came to 6 bases. CDR3 region: CASSPGTGELFF. In DNA, the CDR3 is TGTGCCAGCAGTCCAGGGACCGGGGAGCTGTTTTTT.

The chain uses TRBV7-9 and TRBJ1-2; a weak D match, TRBD1 (6 bases). V was cut by 5 bases and J by 2 bases, with 9 bases left in between. Germline V lookup: CDR1 SEHNR, CDR2 FQNEAQ (reference sequence). The CDR3 is made up of 13 amino acids. The CDR3 nucleotides read TGTGCCAGCAGCGACACAGGGAACTATGGCTACACCTTC. Translating gives CASSDTGNYGYTF.

The V call is TRBV12-5, the J call TRBJ1-1; 7 bases match TRBD1. The germline V gene encodes CDR1 LGHNT and CDR2 FRNRAP. V was pared by 6 bases and J by 4 bases, with 8 bases of the junction left unmatched. This CDR3 region has 14 residues. The CDR3 loop reads CASGLTGIGTEAFF. The CDR3 nucleotides read TGTGCTAGTGGCTTGACAGGGATCGGCACTGAAGCTTTCTTT.

CDR3 nucleotide sequence: TGTGCCAGCAGCGCCCCGTCCCCTGAAGCTTTCTTT. Protein: CASSAPSPEAFF. The chain carries TRBV9 and TRBJ1-1; D is uncertain. The length of the CDR3 is 12 residues. Trimming took off 3 bases at V and 6 bases at J, with 9 bases between the two ends. The V gene's germline CDR1 is SGDLS and CDR2 YYNGEE.

The V and J genes are TRBV2 and TRBJ1-5; TRBD1 aligns across 7 bases. The germline V gene encodes CDR1 SNHLY and CDR2 FYNNEI. This CDR3 comprises 15 residues. After removal of 8 bases from V and 3 bases from J, the junction contained 10 bases not matched to a gene. The CDR3 nucleotides read TGTGCCAGCCGCCCAGAGGGGGCGTACAATCAGCCCCAGCATTTT. Translating gives CASRPEGAYNQPQHF.

The chain is built from TRBV27 and TRBJ2-5, with D perhaps matching TRBD1 (6 bases). The V end lost 5 bases, the J end lost 1 base, and 8 bases lay between the germline ends. The CDR3 runs 13 residues. Germline V gene lookup returns CDR1 MNHEY and CDR2 SMNVEV (reference sequence). The chain's CDR3 is CASSNRAQETQYF. As DNA, the CDR3 is TGTGCCAGCAGTAACAGGGCCCAAGAGACCCAGTACTTC.

The chain combines TRBV29-1 with TRBJ2-7; D is possibly TRBD1 (5 bases). In germline, CDR1 is SQVTM, CDR2 ANQGSEA. Trimming took 4 bases from V and 5 from J, leaving 12 bases between them. The CDR3 contains 12 residues. The CDR3 here is CSVASGYNEQYF. CDR3 DNA sequence: TGCAGCGTTGCCTCAGGGTACAACGAGCAGTACTTC.

The chain employs TRBV28 and TRBJ2-5; D is possibly TRBD2 (6 bases). From germline, CDR1 is MDHEN and CDR2 SYDVKM. This CDR3 has 12 amino acids. With 10 bases removed from V and 6 bases from J, the gap between germline ends came to 15 bases. As DNA, the CDR3 is TGTGCCACCCAGGAGGGGTTGAAGACCCAGTACTTC. It specifies CATQEGLKTQYF.

Concerning this clone itself: Its ends do not fully match the called genes, so a read error is possible. The rearrangement links TRBV6-1 to TRBJ2-5; 13 bases are a match to TRBD2. Germline assignment: CDR1 MNHNS and CDR2 SASEGT. The CDR3 length is 15 residues. The CDR3 bases are TGTGCCAGCAGCGAAGGGACTAGCGGGGTTAGGACCCAGTACTTC. Amino acid sequence: CASSEGTSGVRTQYF.

CDR3 coding DNA: TGCGCCAGCAGCCCAGAGGGGGGGAAGGGTAATGAAAAACTGTTTTTT. This codes for CASSPEGGKGNEKLFF. The genes are TRBV4-3 and TRBJ1-4, with a tentative D call TRBD1 (6 bases). The ends were cut back, 4 bases at V and 4 bases at J, with 16 bases in the middle. Germline loops: CDR1 LGHNA, CDR2 YSLEER. The CDR3 consists of 16 residues.

The chain joins TRBV19 to TRBJ1-2; the D gene is possibly TRBD1 (5 bases). V dropped 1 base and J dropped 2 bases, with 17 bases sitting between them. Germline CDR1 is LNHDA and CDR2 is SQIVND (reference sequence). CDR3 length: 17 amino acids. The CDR3 sequence is CASSIVEQAVRNYGYTF. The CDR3 nucleotides read TGTGCCAGTAGTATAGTGGAACAGGCTGTAAGGAACTATGGCTACACCTTC.

V gene TRBV30 combines with J gene TRBJ1-1, with unresolved D. CDR1 and CDR2 (germline): GTSNPN, SVGIG (reference sequence). CDR3 size: 13 residues. Trimming cost V 4 bases and J 3 bases, with 12 bases left between them. As DNA, the CDR3 is TGTGCCTGGACCGACAACTGGGACACTGAAGCTTTCTTT. Translating gives CAWTDNWDTEAFF.

The chain is built from TRBV7-2 and TRBJ2-1; D possibly corresponds to TRBD1 (6 bases). Germline-derived CDR1 and CDR2 are SGHTA and FQGNSA. With 5 bases removed from V and 3 bases from J, the gap between germline ends came to 14 bases. The CDR3 contains 15 residues. The CDR3 DNA is TGTGCCAGCAGCAAGAGGACAGCCATCTACAATGAGCAGTTCTTC. Translated: CASSKRTAIYNEQFF.

The chain is built from TRBV6-1 and TRBJ1-1; 12 nucleotides match TRBD1. The CDR3 runs to 15 residues. Germline V gene lookup returns CDR1 MNHNS and CDR2 SASEGT. V was pared by 5 bases and J by 3 bases, with 4 bases of the junction left unmatched. The CDR3 nucleotides are TGTGCCAGCAGTTCCGGGACAGGGGGCTACACTGAAGCTTTCTTT. Protein sequence: CASSSGTGGYTEAFF.

The chain combines TRBV6-5 with TRBJ2-1; D ambiguous. This CDR3 has 14 residues. Germline values: CDR1 MNHEY, CDR2 SVGAGI. The V and J ends lost 6 bases and 0 bases respectively, with 9 bases between them. In DNA, the CDR3 is TGTGCCAGCAGCGGAGAGAGCTCCTACAATGAGCAGTTCTTC. Translating it yields CASSGESSYNEQFF.

The rearrangement uses TRBV5-1 and TRBJ1-1; tentatively, D is TRBD1 (6 bases). V lost 0 bases, J lost 4 bases, and 10 bases lay in between. The CDR3 extends over 14 amino acids. CDR1 and CDR2 from the germline V gene are SGHRS and YFSETQ. CDR3 protein: CASSLVTGVTEAFF. Written as DNA, the CDR3 is TGCGCCAGCAGCTTGGTGACAGGCGTCACTGAAGCTTTCTTT. Using reference TRBV5-1 and TRBJ1-1 for the parts outside the CDR3, the full variable domain is KAGVTQTPRYLIKTRGQQVTLSCSPISGHRSVSWYQQTPGQGLQFLFEYFSETQRNKGNFPGRFSGRQFSNSRSEMNVSTLELGDSALYLCASSLVTGVTEAFFGQGTRLTVV.

A single count supports this clone. This chain joins TRBV4-1 and TRBJ2-5; 9 bases line up with TRBD2. Germline-derived CDR1 and CDR2 are MGHRA and YSYEKL. V shed 1 base, J shed 14 bases, and the junction held 8 bases outside the gene matches. The CDR3 has 13 residues. DNA of the CDR3: TGCGCCAGCAGCCAAGCGGCTAGCGGGGAAAGCTACTTC. It specifies CASSQAASGESYF.

The V and J genes are TRBV4-2 and TRBJ1-5; possibly TRBD1 for D (5 bases). The CDR3 length is 16 residues. V lost 0 bases and J 0 bases, leaving 9 bases between the germline ends. Germline lookup yields CDR1 LGHNA and CDR2 YNFKEQ. CDR3 sequence: CASSQDLGGSNQPQHF. DNA for the CDR3: TGTGCCAGCAGCCAAGATTTGGGGGGTAGCAATCAGCCCCAGCATTTT.

The chain joins TRBV15 to TRBJ1-2; D uncertain. This CDR3 region has 12 residues. Trimming shortened V by 3 bases and J by 8 bases, and 10 bases separated the two germline ends. Germline-derived CDR1 and CDR2 are LNHNV and YYDKDF (reference sequence). The CDR3 region has the DNA TGTGCCACCAGCAGTTTGTACGGGGGCTACACCTTC. Protein sequence: CATSSLYGGYTF.

The V and J genes are TRBV5-6 and TRBJ2-7; 7 bases agree with TRBD1. Looked up from germline, CDR1 is SGHDT and CDR2 is YYEEEE. Trimming at V came to 4 bases and at J to 5 bases, leaving 12 bases not matched to a gene. The CDR3 loop spans 15 amino acids. The CDR3 here is CASSARDRARNEQYF. CDR3 coding DNA: TGTGCCAGCAGCGCCAGGGACAGAGCCCGGAACGAGCAGTACTTC.

This chain uses TRBV19 with TRBJ1-6; 7 nucleotides line up with TRBD1. The junction had 3 bases not matched to a gene; V was cut back by 2 bases and J by 5 bases. CDR1 is LNHDA, CDR2 SQIVND, per germline (reference sequence). The CDR3 is 15 residues long. The CDR3 sequence is CASSITGANNSPLHF. The CDR3 nucleotides read TGTGCCAGTAGTATAACAGGGGCGAATAATTCACCCCTCCACTTT.